This T cell receptor beta chain was sequenced in a study of vaccination and CD4 T cells after COVID-19. Study-wide context: In the convalescent cohort, there were six males and four females, two of them Hispanic. Stimulation used overlapping spike peptides from SARS-CoV-2, HCoV-NL63, HCoV-OC43 and HCoV-229E.

The germline CDR1 and CDR2 sequences are SGHTA and FQGNSA. CDR3 length: 17 amino acids. The V gene end was trimmed by 5 bases and the J gene end by 2 bases; junction bases not matched to a gene: 9. Cultured CD4+ T cell DNA underwent sequencing with the Oncomine TCR Beta short-read assay. Genomic DNA was isolated from cultured CD4+ T cells. TCRdb reprocessed the PCR reads with MiXCR, giving one entry per CDR3 protein. There are about 20,000 distinct CDR3 sequences in the sample; around 60% occur only once, and approximately 7% lies in the top ten. This clonotype was seen more than once but under ten times. The antigen is unknown. Regarding the study as a whole: Among those convalescent, a median roughly 90% of reactive clones emerged solely post-vaccination.

Treatment noted: approximately 11-day PBMC culture with coronavirus spike peptide pools or control peptides (ViraFEST assay). The specimen comprised CD4+ T cells from blood, cultured in vitro, sampled before SARS-CoV-2 vaccination. V gene TRBV7-2 combines with J gene TRBJ2-4; TRBD1 matches at 10 bases. The clonotype was recovered from a human donor who had recovered from COVID-19. This CDR3 reads CASSPDRGQGTKNIQYF. The CDR3 nucleotides read TGTGCCAGCAGCCCAGACAGGGGGCAAGGGACCAAAAACATTCAGTACTTC.